This T cell receptor (beta chain) was identified during a study of CD8+CD57+ T cells in acquired aplastic anemia (dated by TCRdb to the late 2010s). For the study in its entirety: DNA extracted from sorted CD4+ and CD8+ cells had a mean of roughly 3.3 ug, with a range of roughly 0.17 to 27.4 ug. CD8+CD57+ expansion was defined as frequency above the mean frequency observed in healthy subjects. The paper's findings and limits, for the study overall: Between patients and healthy controls, no significant difference in CD8+ Simpson's diversity was found (P=0.060). Although 25 to 30 CD8+ CDR3 sequences were shared by patients and controls, these sequences appeared highly expressed in patients and within the immunodominant clones of patients.

Patients chosen for sequencing had shown expansion of CD8+CD57+ cells by flow cytometry. Every patient had severe acquired aplastic anemia, diagnosed using the International Study of Aplastic Anemia and Agranulocytosis and Camitta criteria. No therapy had been received by the patients at the time of blood sampling. In this study, sorted CD4+ and CD8+ T cells from the blood of healthy subjects and of severe aplastic anemia patients had their TCR repertoires deep-sequenced. In the USA, patient enrollment took place under clinicaltrials.gov protocols 00001620, 01623167, 00001397, 00071045, 00081523 and 00961064. Ficoll-Paque density gradient centrifugation was used to isolate peripheral blood mononuclear cells. CD4+ and CD8+ T cells were sorted by FACS or magnetic beads before DNA extraction. TCR beta VDJ combination and CDR3 sequence profiling used genomic DNA as the template. An Illumina HiSeq 2000 was used for TCR repertoire sequencing. Turning to the authors' computational methods: Repertoire assessment relied on Simpson's diversity index, CDR3 size and DJ length profiles, and TRBV/TRBJ rearrangement plots. The immunodominant clone was defined as the most abundant DNA sequence in deep sequencing data. CDR3 amino acid sequences were checked for sharing between subjects and were compared against published repertoires and the VDJdb database. TCRdb redid the processing of the public reads, applying fastp at Q25 and MiXCR, and retained in-frame beta chains. Entries are consolidated by CDR3 protein sequence, retaining the most common genes and DNA. TCRdb, not the original authors, processed these V and J calls. This sample comprises roughly 80,000 distinct CDR3 sequences, around 70% of them detected only once. The ten largest clones represent 70% to 90% of the sample.

As for this clonotype: Its antigen remains undetermined. Within one base of it there is no much larger clone, and no base qualities were kept.

V is reduced by 1 base and J by 0 bases, leaving a spacing of 6 bases between them. CDR1 and CDR2 were assigned from the germline V gene as KGHSH and LQKENI. The CDR3 numbers 15 residues from cysteine through phenylalanine. Here the CDR3 DNA is all that survives: 45 bases in frame from base 1. The sequence was collected from a human donor with aplastic anemia. The sequenced sample was sorted CD4+, CD8+, or CD8+CD57+ T cells (not recorded which) from PBMCs. The chain links TRBV18 with TRBJ1-4; the D gene is unclear. The nucleotide sequence reads TGTGCCAGCTCACCACAGCCGGCAACTAATGAAAAACTGTTTTTT. It encodes CASSPQPATNEKLFF.